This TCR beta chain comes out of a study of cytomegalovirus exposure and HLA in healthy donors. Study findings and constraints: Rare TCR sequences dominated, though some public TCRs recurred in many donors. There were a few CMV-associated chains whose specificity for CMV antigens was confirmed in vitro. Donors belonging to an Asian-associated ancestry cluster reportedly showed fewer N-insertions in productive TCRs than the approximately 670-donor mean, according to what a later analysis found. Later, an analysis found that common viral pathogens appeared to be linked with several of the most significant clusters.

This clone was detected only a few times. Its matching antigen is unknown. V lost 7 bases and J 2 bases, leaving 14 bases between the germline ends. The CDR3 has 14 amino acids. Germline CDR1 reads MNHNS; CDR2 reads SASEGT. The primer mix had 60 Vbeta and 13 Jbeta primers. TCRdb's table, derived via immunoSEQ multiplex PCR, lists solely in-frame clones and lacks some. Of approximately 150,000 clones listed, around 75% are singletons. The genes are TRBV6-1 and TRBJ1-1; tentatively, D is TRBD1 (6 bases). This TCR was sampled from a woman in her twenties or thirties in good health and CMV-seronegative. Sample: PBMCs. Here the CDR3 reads CASNLQGINTEAFF. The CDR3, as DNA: TGTGCCAGCAACTTACAGGGTATCAACACTGAAGCTTTCTTT.